This T cell receptor beta chain originates from a study of blood T cell repertoires in COVID-19. Assay: immunoSEQ multiplex PCR; the TCRdb copy retains only in-frame clones and omits some. Of tens of thousands of clones detected, roughly 86% appear once; the ten largest clones hold roughly 30%. CDR3 size: 15 residues. V lost 0 bases and J lost 2, with 10 bases in between. Germline V gene lookup returns CDR1 SEHNR and CDR2 FQNEAQ (reference sequence). V gene TRBV7-9 combines with J gene TRBJ2-5; D may be TRBD1 (6 bases). The sample taken for sequencing was peripheral blood. This clonotype was sampled from a man between 50 and 59 years old with acute or convalescent COVID-19. Here the CDR3 DNA reads TGTGCCAGCAGCTTAGCCGGGACAAAGCAAGAGACCCAGTACTTC. As protein: CASSLAGTKQETQYF.